This T cell receptor (beta chain) was captured in a study of multiple sclerosis patients with progressive multifocal leukoencephalopathy. Measured with immunoSEQ multiplex PCR; TCRdb has only the in-frame clones, and not every one. The sample has approximately 26,000 clones, around nine tenths seen once. As for time point: before natalizumab initiation. The CDR3 has 15 amino acids. Per germline, CDR1 MNHEY and CDR2 SMNVEV (reference sequence). Unmatched junction bases numbered 8, after V lost 5 bases and J lost 2 bases. The specimen was PBMCs. The sequence came from a human donor with multiple sclerosis. The chain has TRBV27 and TRBJ2-5; 7 bases match TRBD2. DNA for the CDR3: TGTGCCAGCAGTCCCGCGGGGGTTACACAAGAGACCCAGTACTTC. This encodes CASSPAGVTQETQYF.